This entry features one T cell receptor (beta chain) sequence. What it binds is unknown. The entry originates in a study of cytomegalovirus exposure and HLA in healthy donors. Study findings and constraints: In vitro, a few CMV-associated chains proved specific for CMV antigens.

TCRdb keeps only in-frame clones here, not all; method: immunoSEQ multiplex PCR. The sample shows about 88,000 clones, approximately 81% of them seen only once. The donors were part of the validation cohort, which consisted of more than 90 subjects and was separate from the first cohort of about 670 subjects. The source material was PBMCs. The sequence came from a woman aged 18-29 years in good health and CMV-seropositive.

The CDR3 protein is CASSYVWGPSDGYTF. The DNA of the CDR3 is TGTGCCAGCAGTTACGTCTGGGGGCCAAGCGATGGCTACACCTTC. The chain recombines TRBV6-6 with TRBJ1-2; tentatively, D is TRBD1 (6 bases). CDR3 length: 15 amino acids. V was trimmed by 2 bases and J by 6 bases, leaving 16 bases between them. Germline V gene sequence: CDR1 MNHNY, CDR2 SVGAGI (reference sequence).